Presented here are 13 T cell receptor beta chains from one specimen sequenced in a study of post-analysis software for immune sequencing data. Study results and limitations: In patients, five or six TRBV segments were more frequent than in controls, with TRBV5-6, TRBV5-1 and TRBV20-1 among them.

These receptors are not linked to any known antigen. The authors incorporated unique molecular identifiers into the TCR beta cDNA libraries. TCRdb called the PCR reads again in MiXCR, with one record for every CDR3 protein. In the table there are about 820,000 distinct CDR3 sequences, approximately 53% of which are singletons. Source material: blood. All receptors derive from a girl aged 5-17 years with multiple sclerosis.

The chain combines TRBV29-1 with TRBJ2-1, with 12 positions matching TRBD2. From germline, CDR1 is SQVTM and CDR2 ANQGSEA. The CDR3 consists of 17 residues. The ends lost 4 bases at V and 9 bases at J; junction bases unmatched: 16. This CDR3 reads CSVGRGASGRASGEQFF. CDR3 nucleotides: TGCAGCGTTGGGCGTGGGGCTAGCGGGAGGGCCTCGGGTGAGCAGTTCTTC.

This sequence joins TRBV20-1 and TRBJ1-2; 8 bases map to TRBD1. Germline V lookup: CDR1 DFQATT, CDR2 SNEGSKA (reference sequence). CDR3 length equals 14 residues. Trimming cost V 6 bases and J 8 bases; bases outside gene matches: 14. The CDR3 sequence is CSAAGQGLYLGYTF. CDR3 coding DNA: TGCAGTGCAGCCGGACAGGGCCTCTACTTAGGCTACACCTTC.

The chain joins TRBV15 to TRBJ2-1; TRBD2 might be the D (6 bases). The CDR3 is made up of 16 amino acids. Trimming removed 0 bases from V and 6 bases from J, with 15 bases in between. Germline V CDR1 and CDR2: LNHNV, YYDKDF (reference sequence). The CDR3 region is CATSRDLQGLVNEQFF. The CDR3 DNA follows: TGTGCCACCAGCAGAGATTTGCAGGGACTGGTCAATGAGCAGTTCTTC.

This chain uses TRBV29-1 with TRBJ2-1; 12 bases are shared with TRBD2. The germline gives CDR1 SQVTM, CDR2 ANQGSEA. V lost 7 bases to trimming and J lost 4 bases; unmatched junction nucleotides: 5. The CDR3 is 14 amino acids. CDR3 sequence (DNA): TGCAGCGCCGCTGGACTAGCGGGATACAATGAGCAGTTCTTC. Translating gives CSAAGLAGYNEQFF.

The chain links TRBV3-1 to TRBJ1-2; 10 bases are a match to TRBD1. Germline values: CDR1 LGHDT, CDR2 YNNKEL (reference sequence). The CDR3 has 14 residues. J gave up 7 bases and V 3 bases, and 5 bases lay outside the gene matches. CDR3 nucleotide sequence: TGTGCCAGCAGCCATGGACAGGGGGGCTGTGGCTACACCTTC. The encoded protein is CASSHGQGGCGYTF.

The gene calls are TRBV6-6 and TRBJ1-2; TRBD1 agrees at 7 bases. V shed 6 bases and J 9 bases; nucleotides not matched to a gene: 10. CDR3 length: 13 residues. Looked up from germline, CDR1 is MNHNY and CDR2 is SVGAGI (reference sequence). CDR3 protein: CASSQDRWSRYTF. The CDR3 nucleotides are TGTGCCAGCAGCCAGGACAGGTGGAGTCGCTACACCTTC.

This clonotype was seen a handful of times. The rearrangement joins TRBV5-5 to TRBJ2-7; 10 bases are a match to TRBD1. V shed 4 bases and J 0 bases; nucleotides not matched to a gene: 13. Per germline, CDR1 SGHKS and CDR2 YYEKEE (reference sequence). This CDR3 spans 18 amino acids. CDR3: CASSGTGAIPFPSYEQYF. The CDR3 DNA sequence: TGTGCCAGCAGCGGGACAGGGGCAATACCTTTCCCCTCCTACGAGCAGTACTTC.

This clonotype was picked up a small number of times. This chain connects TRBV7-6 to TRBJ1-2; 7 nucleotides agree with TRBD1. The germline gives CDR1 SGHVS, CDR2 FNYEAQ. The CDR3 covers 16 residues. V gave up 4 bases and J gave up 7 bases; unmatched junction bases: 15. DNA for the CDR3: TGTGCCAGCAGCTCCCGGAGGACAGGAACCTTACTTGGCTACACCTTC. Amino acids: CASSSRRTGTLLGYTF.

As for this clonotype: A junction boundary mismatches the germline segment, possibly from a read error. This chain connects TRBV16 to TRBJ2-1; D not certain. Germline V gene data show CDR1 as KGHSY and CDR2 as FQNENV. The CDR3 runs to 12 residues. CDR3 in DNA: TGTGCCAGCAACCAATTTAGCAATGAGCAGTTCTTC. Its translation is CASNQFSNEQFF.

In its sample, this clonotype was seen a few times. The chain's CDR3 is CSVRTDAGYTF. CDR3 sequence (DNA): TGCAGCGTTCGGACAGACGCTGGCTACACCTTC. The chain joins TRBV29-1 to TRBJ1-2, with D possibly being TRBD1 (6 bases). V shed 5 bases and J shed 7 bases, with 11 bases lying between them. Germline V gives CDR1 SQVTM, CDR2 ANQGSEA. The CDR3 runs to 11 residues.

This clonotype came up a few times. CDR3 coding DNA: TGTGCCAGCAGTTACTCGATTAAGGCAGATACGCAGTATTTT. As protein: CASSYSIKADTQYF. The V and J genes are TRBV6-6 and TRBJ2-3; no clear D. Per germline, CDR1 MNHNY and CDR2 SVGAGI (reference sequence). V was shortened by 0 bases and J by 4 bases, with 8 bases between the two germline ends. CDR3 size: 14 residues.

This sequence joins TRBV5-1 and TRBJ2-3; TRBD2 might be the D (5 bases). This CDR3 region has 15 residues. Trimming removed 4 bases from V and 1 base from J, with 13 bases in between. CDR1 and CDR2 from the germline V gene are SGHRS and YFSETQ. CDR3 nucleotides: TGCGCCAGCAGCCTCAACAGCGGCGGCACAGATACGCAGTATTTT. Amino acids: CASSLNSGGTDTQYF.

This chain uses TRBV7-3 with TRBJ2-3; 8 bases agree with TRBD2. Germline lookup yields CDR1 SGHTA and CDR2 FQGTGA. The CDR3 covers 14 residues. J lost 10 bases, V lost 8 bases, and 14 bases had no gene match. CDR3 sequence: CASGLRAGGTSQYF. As DNA, the CDR3 is TGTGCCAGCGGCCTGCGGGCGGGAGGAACTTCGCAGTATTTT.